This entry concerns a single TCR beta chain. The entry originates in a study of blood T cell repertoires in COVID-19. Study-wide context: The origin of the acute and convalescent COVID-19 samples was the United States, Italy and Spain. Sample material is recorded as cDNA or gDNA derived from T cells, B-cell-depleted T cells, or PBMCs.

V lost 2 bases and J 3 bases, leaving 11 bases between the germline ends. There are 15 residues in the CDR3. Germline-derived CDR1 and CDR2 are MDHEN and SYDVKM. Authors' processing steps: Amplification from reference gene primers served as the basis for estimated nucleated cell counts. Generated by immunoSEQ multiplex PCR, the TCRdb table keeps only in-frame clones and is missing some. V and J calls and clone size are as listed in that table; D and trimming were resolved from the DNA. The table shows 140,000 to 150,000 clones, with around 87% occurring only once. The clonotype was recovered from a woman in her thirties with acute COVID-19. This chain uses TRBV28 with TRBJ2-1; no definite D call. The sample consisted of PBMCs or T cells enriched from blood (not recorded which). The DNA for the CDR3 is TGTGCCAGCAGTTTAATTCCCGGGTACTACAATGAGCAGTTCTTC. This gives the protein CASSLIPGYYNEQFF. The full variable domain, in which reference TRBV28 and TRBJ2-1 provide the parts outside the CDR3, is DVKVTQSSRYLVKRTGEKVFLECVQDMDHENMFWYRQDPGLGLRLIYFSYDVKMKEKGDIPEGYSVSREKKERFSLILESASTNQTSMYLCASSLIPGYYNEQFFGPGTRLTVL.